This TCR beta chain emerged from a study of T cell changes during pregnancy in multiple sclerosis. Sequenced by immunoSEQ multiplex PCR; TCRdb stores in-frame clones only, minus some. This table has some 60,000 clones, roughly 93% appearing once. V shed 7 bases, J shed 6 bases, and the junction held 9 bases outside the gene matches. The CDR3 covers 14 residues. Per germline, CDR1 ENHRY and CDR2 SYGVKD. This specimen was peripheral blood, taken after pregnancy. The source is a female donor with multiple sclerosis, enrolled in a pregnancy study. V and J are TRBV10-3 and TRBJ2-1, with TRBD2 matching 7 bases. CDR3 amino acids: CAINGGGVGNEQFF. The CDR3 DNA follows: TGTGCCATCAACGGGGGAGGGGTCGGCAATGAGCAGTTCTTC.